This T cell receptor (beta chain) was identified during a study of blood T cells in healthy people across ages. Study-wide background: The capture of about one barcoded beta molecule per two T cells was achieved by template switching.

Points from the study as a whole: Higher diversity and more naive CD4+ cells were features of long-lived donors, compared to aged donors.

PBMCs were isolated at a quantity of at least 7 million per sample. Details on this clonotype: Antigen unknown.

Together with a sample-barcoded 5' primer, a J-beta primer mix was included in a second PCR lasting about 6 to 11 cycles. TCRdb reprocessed the 5' RACE reads with MiXCR, giving one entry per CDR3 protein. This repertoire shows 1.5 million to 2 million distinct CDR3 sequences, roughly 27% found once; its top ten account for over 7%. V gave up 2 bases and J gave up 6 bases; unmatched junction bases: 7. This CDR3 region has 16 residues. CDR1 is PRHDT, CDR2 FYEKMQ, per germline (reference sequence). The material sequenced was blood. This receptor was identified in a woman in her thirties in good health. The gene calls are TRBV13 and TRBJ2-1, with 10 bases lining up with TRBD1. The CDR3 region is CASSLRGQGNPNEQFF. The CDR3, as DNA: TGTGCCAGCAGCTTAAGGGGACAGGGGAATCCCAATGAGCAGTTCTTC.